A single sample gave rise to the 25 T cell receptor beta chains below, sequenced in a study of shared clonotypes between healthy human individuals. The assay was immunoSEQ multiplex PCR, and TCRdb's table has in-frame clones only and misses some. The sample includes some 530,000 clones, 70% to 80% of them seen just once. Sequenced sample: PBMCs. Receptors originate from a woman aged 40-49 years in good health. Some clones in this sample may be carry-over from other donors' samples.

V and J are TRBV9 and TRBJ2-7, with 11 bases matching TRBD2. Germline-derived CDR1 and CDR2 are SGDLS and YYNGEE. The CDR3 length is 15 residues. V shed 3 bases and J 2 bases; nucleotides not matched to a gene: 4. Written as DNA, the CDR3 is TGTGCCAGCAGCGGGGGACTAGCGGCTGCCTACGAGCAGTACTTC. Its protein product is CASSGGLAAAYEQYF.

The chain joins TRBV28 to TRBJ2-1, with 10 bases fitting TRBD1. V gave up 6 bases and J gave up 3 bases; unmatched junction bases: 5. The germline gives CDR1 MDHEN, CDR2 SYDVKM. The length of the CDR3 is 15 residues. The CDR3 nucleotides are TGTGCCAGCAGGCGGGACAGGGGCTTCTACAATGAGCAGTTCTTC. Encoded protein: CASRRDRGFYNEQFF.

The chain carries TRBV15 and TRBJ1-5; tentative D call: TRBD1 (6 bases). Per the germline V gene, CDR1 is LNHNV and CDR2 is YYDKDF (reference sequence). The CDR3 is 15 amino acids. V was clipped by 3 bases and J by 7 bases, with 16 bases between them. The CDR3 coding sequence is TGTGCCACCAGCAGGGACAGCGGGCTCGGGCAGCCCCAGCATTTT. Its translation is CATSRDSGLGQPQHF. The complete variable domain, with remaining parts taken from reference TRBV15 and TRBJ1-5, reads DAMVIQNPRYQVTQFGKPVTLSCSQTLNHNVMYWYQQKSSQAPKLLFHYYDKDFNNEADTPDNFQSRRPNTSFCFLDIRSPGLGDTAMYLCATSRDSGLGQPQHFGDGTRLSIL.

CDR3 nucleotide sequence: TGTGCCAGCAGAGAAAACACAGATACGCAGTATTTT. It translates to CASRENTDTQYF. This rearrangement joins TRBV6-1 to TRBJ2-3; D is uncertain. The germline gives CDR1 MNHNS, CDR2 SASEGT. This CDR3 has 12 amino acids. Trimming pared 6 bases from V and 2 bases from J, leaving 6 bases between.

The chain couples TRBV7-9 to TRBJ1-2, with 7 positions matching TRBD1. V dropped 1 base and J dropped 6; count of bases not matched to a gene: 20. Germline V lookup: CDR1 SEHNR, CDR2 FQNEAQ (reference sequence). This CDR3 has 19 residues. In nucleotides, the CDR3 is TGTGCCAGCAGCTTAGAGGCCCACAGACCGGGACAGCTAGCCCATGGCTACACCTTC. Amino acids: CASSLEAHRPGQLAHGYTF. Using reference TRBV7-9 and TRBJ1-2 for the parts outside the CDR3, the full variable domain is DTGVSQNPRHKITKRGQNVTFRCDPISEHNRLYWYRQTLGQGPEFLTYFQNEAQLEKSRLLSDRFSAERPKGSFSTLEIQRTEQGDSAMYLCASSLEAHRPGQLAHGYTFGSGTRLTVV.

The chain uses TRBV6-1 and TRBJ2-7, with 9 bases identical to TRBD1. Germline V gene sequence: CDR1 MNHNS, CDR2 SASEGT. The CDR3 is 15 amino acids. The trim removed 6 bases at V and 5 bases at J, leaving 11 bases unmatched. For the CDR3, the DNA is TGTGCCAGCAGCGGGGAAAGGGGACAGGGTGACGAGCAGTACTTC. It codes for CASSGERGQGDEQYF.

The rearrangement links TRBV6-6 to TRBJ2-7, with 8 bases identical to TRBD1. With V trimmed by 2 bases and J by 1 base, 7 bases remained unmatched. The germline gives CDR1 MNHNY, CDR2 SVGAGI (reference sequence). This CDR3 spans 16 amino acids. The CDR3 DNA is TGTGCCAGCAGTTACAGCGGACAGGGTACGTCCTACGAGCAGTACTTC. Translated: CASSYSGQGTSYEQYF.

In DNA, the CDR3 is TGCAGCTCAAACGGGGCGGGAGGGAGCTCCTACAATGAGCAGTTCTTC. As protein: CSSNGAGGSSYNEQFF. The chain recombines TRBV29-1 with TRBJ2-1, with 9 nucleotides matching TRBD2. Per the germline V gene, CDR1 is SQVTM and CDR2 is ANQGSEA. V was clipped by 8 bases and J by 0 bases; unmatched bases: 11. CDR3 length equals 16 residues.

DNA for the CDR3: TGTGCCATGGGGGGTACTAATGAAAAACTGTTTTTT. Translated, it gives CAMGGTNEKLFF. The chain joins TRBV7-2 to TRBJ1-4; possible D gene TRBD1, 5 bases. This CDR3 spans 12 amino acids. V lost 10 bases, J lost 2 bases, and 8 bases lay in between. CDR1 is SGHTA, CDR2 FQGNSA, per germline.

The CDR3 DNA reads TGTGCCAGCAGTTCTACAGCTGGAAACACCATATATTTT. Its protein is CASSSTAGNTIYF. The chain couples TRBV28 to TRBJ1-3; D uncertain. Germline CDR1 is MDHEN and CDR2 is SYDVKM. V was shortened by 4 bases and J by 2 bases, with 6 bases between the two germline ends. The CDR3 consists of 13 residues.

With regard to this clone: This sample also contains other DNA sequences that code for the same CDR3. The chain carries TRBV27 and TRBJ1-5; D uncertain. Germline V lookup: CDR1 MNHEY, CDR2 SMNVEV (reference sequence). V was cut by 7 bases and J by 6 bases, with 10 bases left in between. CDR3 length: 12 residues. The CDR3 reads CASKGVGQPQHF. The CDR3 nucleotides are TGTGCCAGCAAAGGTGTCGGTCAGCCCCAGCATTTT.

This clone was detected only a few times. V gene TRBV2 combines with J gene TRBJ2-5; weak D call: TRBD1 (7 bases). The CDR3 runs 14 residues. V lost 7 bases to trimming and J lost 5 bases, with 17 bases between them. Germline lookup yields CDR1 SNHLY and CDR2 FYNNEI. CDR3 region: CASMPGAGGETQYF. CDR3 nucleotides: TGTGCCAGCATGCCAGGGGCAGGGGGGGAGACCCAGTACTTC.

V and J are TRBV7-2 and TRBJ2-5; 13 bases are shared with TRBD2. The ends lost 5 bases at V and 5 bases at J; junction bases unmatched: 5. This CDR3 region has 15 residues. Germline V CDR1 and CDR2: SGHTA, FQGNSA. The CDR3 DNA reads TGTGCCAGCAGCCTCGGGACTAGCGGGATTGAGACCCAGTACTTC. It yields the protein CASSLGTSGIETQYF.

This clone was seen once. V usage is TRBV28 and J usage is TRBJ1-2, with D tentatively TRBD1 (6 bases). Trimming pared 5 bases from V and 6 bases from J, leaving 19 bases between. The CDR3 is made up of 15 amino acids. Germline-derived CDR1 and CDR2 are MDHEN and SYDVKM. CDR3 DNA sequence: TGTGCCAGCAGTAATGCACCACTTTACAGGGATGGCTACACCTTC. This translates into CASSNAPLYRDGYTF.

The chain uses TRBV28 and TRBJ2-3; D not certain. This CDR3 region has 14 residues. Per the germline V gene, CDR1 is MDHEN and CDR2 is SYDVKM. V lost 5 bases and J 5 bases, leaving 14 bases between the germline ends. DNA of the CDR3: TGTGCCAGCAGTACGCGACGAGACGGAGATACGCAGTATTTT. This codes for CASSTRRDGDTQYF.

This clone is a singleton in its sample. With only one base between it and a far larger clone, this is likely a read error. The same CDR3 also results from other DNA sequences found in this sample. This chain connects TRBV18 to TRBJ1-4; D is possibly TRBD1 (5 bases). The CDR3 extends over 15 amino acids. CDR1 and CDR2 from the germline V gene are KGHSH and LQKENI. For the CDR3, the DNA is TGTGCCAGCTCACCACAGGGGACTTCAAATGAAAAACTGTTTTTC. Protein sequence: CASSPQGTSNEKLFF. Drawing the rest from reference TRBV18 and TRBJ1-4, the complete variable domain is NAGVMQNPRHLVRRRGQEARLRCSPMKGHSHVYWYRQLPEEGLKFMVYLQKENIIDESGMPKERFSAEFPKEGPSILRIQQVVRGDSAAYFCASSPQGTSNEKLFFGSGTQLSVL.

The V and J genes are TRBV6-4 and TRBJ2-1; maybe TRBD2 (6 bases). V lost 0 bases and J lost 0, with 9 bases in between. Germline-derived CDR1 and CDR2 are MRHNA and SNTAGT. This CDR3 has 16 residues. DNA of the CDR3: TGTGCCAGCAGTGACTCTAGCGGAAGCTCCTACAATGAGCAGTTCTTC. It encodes CASSDSSGSSYNEQFF.

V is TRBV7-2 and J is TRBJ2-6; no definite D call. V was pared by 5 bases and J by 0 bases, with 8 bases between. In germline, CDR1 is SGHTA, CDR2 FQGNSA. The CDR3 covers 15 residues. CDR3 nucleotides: TGTGCCAGCAGCCCTATAAGCTCTGGGGCCAACGTCCTGACTTTC. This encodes CASSPISSGANVLTF.

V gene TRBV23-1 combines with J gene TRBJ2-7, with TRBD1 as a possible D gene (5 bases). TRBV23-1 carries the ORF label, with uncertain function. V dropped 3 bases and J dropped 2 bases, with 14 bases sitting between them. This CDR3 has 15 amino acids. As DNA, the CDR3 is TGCGCCAGCAGTCATTACCCCAGGGTCCCCTACGAGCAGTACTTC. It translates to CASSHYPRVPYEQYF.

The chain's CDR3 is CASSILSSGSPSEQYF. CDR3 DNA: TGTGCCAGCAGCATTCTCTCTAGCGGGAGTCCCTCCGAGCAGTACTTC. The rearrangement joins TRBV9 to TRBJ2-7, with TRBD2 matching over 10 bases. The CDR3 runs 16 residues. Germline CDR1 SGDLS, CDR2 YYNGEE. Trimming cost V 4 bases and J 6 bases; bases outside gene matches: 13.

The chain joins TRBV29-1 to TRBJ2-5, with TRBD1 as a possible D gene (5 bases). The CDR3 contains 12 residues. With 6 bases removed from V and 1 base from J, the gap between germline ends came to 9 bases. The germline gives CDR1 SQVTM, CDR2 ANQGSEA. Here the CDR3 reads CSVTAIQETQYF. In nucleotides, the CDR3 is TGCAGCGTGACAGCGATCCAAGAGACCCAGTACTTC.

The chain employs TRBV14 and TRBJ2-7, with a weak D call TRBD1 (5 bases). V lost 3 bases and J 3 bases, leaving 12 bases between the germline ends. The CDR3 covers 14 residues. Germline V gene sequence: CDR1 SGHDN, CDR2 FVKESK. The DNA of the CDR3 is TGTGCCAGCAGCCATCAGGGCAGAAACTACGAGCAGTACTTC. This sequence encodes CASSHQGRNYEQYF.

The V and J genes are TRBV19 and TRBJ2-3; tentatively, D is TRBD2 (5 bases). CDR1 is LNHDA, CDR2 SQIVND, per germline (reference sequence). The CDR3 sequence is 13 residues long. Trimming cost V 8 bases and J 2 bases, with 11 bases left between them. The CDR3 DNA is TGTGCCAGTCGGGGAGTAGCCACAGATACGCAGTATTTT. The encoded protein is CASRGVATDTQYF.

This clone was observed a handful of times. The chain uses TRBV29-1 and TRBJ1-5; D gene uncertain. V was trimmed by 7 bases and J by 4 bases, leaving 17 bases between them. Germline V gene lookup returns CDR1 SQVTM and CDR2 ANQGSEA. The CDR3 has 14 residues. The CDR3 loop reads CSASGPADNQPQHF. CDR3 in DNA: TGCAGCGCCTCGGGTCCCGCGGATAATCAGCCCCAGCATTTT. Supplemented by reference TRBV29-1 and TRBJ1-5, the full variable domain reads SAVISQKPSRDICQRGTSLTIQCQVDSQVTMMFWYRQQPGQSLTLIATANQGSEATYESGFVIDKFPISRPNLTFSTLTVSNMSPEDSSIYLCSASGPADNQPQHFGDGTRLSIL.

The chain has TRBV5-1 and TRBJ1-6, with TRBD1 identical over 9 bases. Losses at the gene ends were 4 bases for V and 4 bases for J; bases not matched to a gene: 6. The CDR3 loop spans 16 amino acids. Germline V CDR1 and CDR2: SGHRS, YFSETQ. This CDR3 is CASSASGTGYNSPLHF. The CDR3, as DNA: TGCGCCAGCAGCGCCTCCGGGACAGGGTATAATTCACCCCTCCACTTT. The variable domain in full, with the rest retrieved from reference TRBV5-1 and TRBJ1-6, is KAGVTQTPRYLIKTRGQQVTLSCSPISGHRSVSWYQQTPGQGLQFLFEYFSETQRNKGNFPGRFSGRQFSNSRSEMNVSTLELGDSALYLCASSASGTGYNSPLHFGNGTRLTVT.